One sample yielded the 11 T cell receptor beta chains listed below, sequenced in a study of OX40 agonist ivuxolimab in advanced cancers. Clones were sequenced by immunoSEQ multiplex PCR, and TCRdb holds only the in-frame ones, with some missing. This sample has about 62,000 clones, with 79% found just once. Sequenced material: CD4+ or CD8+ T cells sorted from blood, taken in a trial of the OX40 agonist ivuxolimab. The origin of the receptors is an adult with an advanced solid tumor such as melanoma, head and neck, liver or kidney cancer.

This clone appeared a few times. The chain joins TRBV7-8 to TRBJ2-7; D is ambiguous. The CDR3 spans 14 residues. Trimming took 3 bases from V and 2 from J, leaving 11 bases between them. The V gene's germline CDR1 is SGHVS and CDR2 FQNEAQ. CDR3 loop: CASSLEGITYEQYF. CDR3 sequence (DNA): TGTGCCAGCAGCTTGGAAGGCATCACCTACGAGCAGTACTTC.

The V and J genes are TRBV6-6 and TRBJ2-7, with 8 bases identical to TRBD1. This CDR3 is 15 amino acids long. V shed 6 bases and J 3 bases; nucleotides not matched to a gene: 10. Germline CDR1 MNHNY, CDR2 SVGAGI (reference sequence). Here the CDR3 reads CASSARADRGYEQYF. The CDR3 DNA is TGTGCCAGCAGCGCCCGGGCCGACAGGGGCTACGAGCAGTACTTC.

The genes are TRBV2 and TRBJ2-5, with 8 nucleotides matching TRBD2. The J call could be wrong; TRBJ2-7 is a better fit for the DNA end. CDR3 length equals 16 residues. Germline V gene data show CDR1 as SNHLY and CDR2 as FYNNEI. CDR3 coding DNA: TGTGCCAGCAGTTTCGACTTCGCGGGGGGTTCCTACGAGCAGTACTTC. This encodes CASSFDFAGGSYEQYF.

This chain connects TRBV7-9 to TRBJ1-2, with D uncertain. Deletions cut 5 bases from V and 4 bases from J, with 8 bases between. Germline V gene sequence: CDR1 SEHNR, CDR2 FQNEAQ (reference sequence). The CDR3 sequence is 12 residues long. CDR3 in amino acids: CASSNGSYGYTF. In nucleotides, the CDR3 is TGTGCCAGCAGCAATGGGAGCTATGGCTACACCTTC. Supplemented by reference TRBV7-9 and TRBJ1-2, the full variable domain reads DTGVSQNPRHKITKRGQNVTFRCDPISEHNRLYWYRQTLGQGPEFLTYFQNEAQLEKSRLLSDRFSAERPKGSFSTLEIQRTEQGDSAMYLCASSNGSYGYTFGSGTRLTVV.

This sequence joins TRBV5-8 and TRBJ1-1; D is ambiguous. The germline V gene encodes CDR1 SGHTS and CDR2 YDEGEE. Trimming left V 2 bases short and J 7 bases short, with 12 bases between. CDR3 length: 13 residues. The CDR3 region has the DNA TGTGCCAGCAGCTTCGAGCGGGCTGGTGAAGCTTTCTTT. This codes for CASSFERAGEAFF. The full variable domain, rest sourced from reference TRBV5-8 and TRBJ1-1, is EAGVTQSPTHLIKTRGQQATLRCSPISGHTSVYWYQQALGLGLQFLLWYDEGEERNRGNFPPRFSGRQFPNYSSELNVNALELEDSALYLCASSFERAGEAFFGQGTRLTVV.

The rearrangement uses TRBV18 and TRBJ2-1; TRBD2 matches at 10 bases. V gave up 0 bases and J gave up 2 bases; unmatched junction bases: 1. The V gene's germline CDR1 is KGHSH and CDR2 LQKENI. This CDR3 comprises 16 residues. The CDR3 nucleotides read TGTGCCAGCTCACCACCGGGGACTAGCGCCTACAATGAGCAGTTCTTC. Its translation: CASSPPGTSAYNEQFF.

This chain joins TRBV7-8 and TRBJ2-7; 7 bases align to TRBD1. The CDR3 covers 13 residues. Germline-derived CDR1 and CDR2 are SGHVS and FQNEAQ. Trimming cost V 4 bases and J 7 bases; bases outside gene matches: 7. CDR3: CASSYSTGREQYF. The CDR3 DNA reads TGTGCCAGCAGCTATTCGACAGGGCGAGAGCAGTACTTC.

This chain links TRBV18 with TRBJ2-7, with 8 bases matching TRBD2. The junction had 8 bases not matched to a gene; V was cut back by 4 bases and J by 0 bases. CDR1 and CDR2 from the germline V gene are KGHSH and LQKENI. This CDR3 has 16 residues. CDR3 bases: TGTGCCAGCTCACTAGCGGGACCTTCAAGCTCCTACGAGCAGTACTTC. Its translation: CASSLAGPSSSYEQYF.

In DNA, the CDR3 is TGTGCCAGCAGTCTCTCTGGCGAGCAGTACTTC. This sequence encodes CASSLSGEQYF. The chain combines TRBV27 with TRBJ2-7, with unresolved D. V was pared by 5 bases and J by 6 bases, with 8 bases between. Germline V lookup: CDR1 MNHEY, CDR2 SMNVEV (reference sequence). The CDR3 runs to 11 residues.

V is TRBV30 and J is TRBJ1-2; possibly TRBD1 for D (6 bases). Trimming left V 2 bases short and J 8 bases short, with 18 bases between. From germline, CDR1 is GTSNPN and CDR2 SVGIG (reference sequence). The CDR3 covers 14 residues. The CDR3 bases are TGTGCCTGGAGTAGCTCTGGACAGCAGAAGGGCTACACCTTC. Its protein is CAWSSSGQQKGYTF.

The chain recombines TRBV28 with TRBJ2-7; D might be TRBD2 (5 bases). Germline V lookup: CDR1 MDHEN, CDR2 SYDVKM. The CDR3 contains 16 residues. Trimming took off 3 bases at V and 2 bases at J, with 17 bases between the two ends. This CDR3 reads CASSFPAWTGAYEQYF. The CDR3 DNA sequence: TGTGCCAGCAGTTTCCCGGCCTGGACTGGAGCCTACGAGCAGTACTTC.